These T cell receptor beta chains were read from a single sample in a study of shared clonotypes between healthy human individuals. This table comes from immunoSEQ multiplex PCR, and its TCRdb copy is limited to in-frame clones, with some not included. The table records over a million clones, more than 95% of them present only once. The source material was naive CD4+ T cells sorted from blood. These receptors were taken from a man between 25 and 39 years old in good health. CDR3s include the opening cysteine and the closing phenylalanine or tryptophan. D genes are given only for firm matches. Clone sizes are given selectively: once, few, many, or a class where the clone is expanded.

V gene	clone size	D gene	J gene	CDR3 DNA	CDR3 protein
TRBV6-6	.	TRBD1	TRBJ1-5	TGTGCCAGCAAACACGACAGGGGACGGGGCAATCAGCCCCAGCATTTT	CASKHDRGRGNQPQHF
TRBV11-3	.	.	TRBJ1-5	TGTGCCAGCAGCTTAGGTTCGGGGGGCCGACAGCCCCAGCATTTT	CASSLGSGGRQPQHF
TRBV10-2	.	TRBD1	TRBJ2-4	TGCGCCAGCAGAAGACAGGGGGGTGAACTAGCCAAAAACATTCAGTACTTC	CASRRQGGELAKNIQYF
TRBV2	.	.	TRBJ2-1	TGTGCCAGCAGCAAACAGGGATGGGGGGCCTACAATGAGCAGTTCTTC	CASSKQGWGAYNEQFF
TRBV6-1	.	.	TRBJ2-2	TGTGCCAGCAGTGAAGTCCCGGACACCGGGGAGCTGTTTTTT	CASSEVPDTGELFF
TRBV5-1	.	TRBD2	TRBJ2-1	TGCGCCAGCAGCTTGGGGCCAATAGCGGGAGAGGCCTACAATGAGCAGTTCTTC	CASSLGPIAGEAYNEQFF
TRBV28	.	.	TRBJ2-2	TGTGCCAGCATGGTGGGGGCCGGGGAGCTGTTTTTT	CASMVGAGELFF
TRBV6-5	.	.	TRBJ1-2	TGTGCCAGCAGTTTACACAGGGTAAACTATGGCTACACCTTC	CASSLHRVNYGYTF
TRBV6-6	.	.	TRBJ2-5	TGTGCCAGCAGTCTGGGTGAGGCGGGACCAGAGACCCAGTACTTC	CASSLGEAGPETQYF
TRBV2	.	.	TRBJ1-2	TGTGCCAGCAGTGAACATCGCGGCTACACCTTC	CASSEHRGYTF
TRBV30	.	TRBD2	TRBJ2-7	TGTGCCTCGGGGAGGGCTAGAATGCCCTACGAGCAGTACTTC	CASGRARMPYEQYF
TRBV5-1	.	.	TRBJ2-7	TGCGCCAGCAGCTCCGTGGGACTTTCCTCCTACGAGCAGTACTTC	CASSSVGLSSYEQYF
TRBV5-4	.	TRBD1	TRBJ1-4	TGTGCCAGCAGCCCTACAGGGGGGACTAATGAAAAACTGTTTTTT	CASSPTGGTNEKLFF
TRBV19	once	.	TRBJ2-7	TGTGCCAGTAGTATCCGGGCGAGCTCCTACGAGCAGTACTTC	CASSIRASSYEQYF
TRBV19	.	TRBD2	TRBJ2-5	TGTGCCAGTAGTATCCCAACATTTAGCGGGGTCGAGACCCAGTACTTC	CASSIPTFSGVETQYF
TRBV10-3	.	.	TRBJ2-4	TGTGCCATCAGTGGGGCGGGACATCCAAACATTCAGTACTTC	CAISGAGHPNIQYF
TRBV6-4	.	TRBD1	TRBJ2-3	TGTGCCAGCAGTGAAGGACAGGGGGCGCGGTATACGCAGTATTTT	CASSEGQGARYTQYF
TRBV5-4	.	TRBD2	TRBJ2-2	TGTGCCAGCAGCGCAACCGCGGGAGAGGCCCACACCGGGGAGCTGTTTTTT	CASSATAGEAHTGELFF